The next 3 T cell receptor beta chains were all read from a single sample in a study of Graves' ophthalmopathy and Graves' hyperthyroidism. The TCR beta CDR3 regions underwent amplification from RNA transcripts. In the first round, RT-PCR was carried out with HTBI primers, and a multiplex PCR formed the second round. TCRdb recomputed calls from the multiplex PCR reads with MiXCR, one row per CDR3 protein. The sample shows a few hundred thousand distinct CDR3 sequences, around 20% of them seen only once. What was sequenced was peripheral blood. These receptors were taken from a woman between 18 and 30 years old with Graves' ophthalmopathy.

In its sample, this clonotype was seen many times. The genes are TRBV6-5 and TRBJ2-1, with D perhaps matching TRBD1 (7 bases). CDR3 length: 14 residues. Germline V gives CDR1 MNHEY, CDR2 SVGAGI. V was cut by 6 bases and J by 8 bases, with 17 bases left in between. CDR3 residues: CASSRQGGVDEQFF. The CDR3 nucleotides are TGTGCCAGCAGCCGACAGGGAGGCGTCGATGAGCAGTTCTTC.

V gene TRBV6-1 combines with J gene TRBJ1-1; 11 bases are a match to TRBD1. V trimming: 5 bases; J trimming: 5 bases; junction bases outside the gene matches: 4. CDR3 length equals 14 residues. The germline V gene has CDR1 MNHNS and CDR2 SASEGT. The CDR3 region is CASSRTGGRTEAFF. Here the CDR3 DNA reads TGTGCCAGCAGTAGGACAGGGGGCAGGACTGAAGCTTTCTTT.

The table lists this clonotype with many counts. The V call is TRBV28, the J call TRBJ1-1; 7 bases agree with TRBD1. The trim removed 11 bases at V and 1 base at J, leaving 4 bases unmatched. CDR1 MDHEN and CDR2 SYDVKM come from the germline V gene. The CDR3 covers 12 residues. The CDR3 region is CAADRENTEAFF. CDR3 DNA: TGTGCCGCCGACAGGGAGAACACTGAAGCTTTCTTT.